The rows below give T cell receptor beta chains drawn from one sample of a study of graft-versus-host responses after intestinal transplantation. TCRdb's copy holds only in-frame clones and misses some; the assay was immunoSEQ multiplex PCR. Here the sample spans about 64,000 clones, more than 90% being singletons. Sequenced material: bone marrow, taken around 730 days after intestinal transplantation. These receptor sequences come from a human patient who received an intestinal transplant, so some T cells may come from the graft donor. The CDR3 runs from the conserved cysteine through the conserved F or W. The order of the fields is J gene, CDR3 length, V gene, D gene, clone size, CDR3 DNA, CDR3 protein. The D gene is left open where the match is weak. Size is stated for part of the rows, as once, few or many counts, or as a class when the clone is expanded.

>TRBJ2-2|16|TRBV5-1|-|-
TGCGCCAGCAGCTTGGCCTTCCTAGCAGACACCGGGGAGCTGTTTTTT
CASSLAFLADTGELFF
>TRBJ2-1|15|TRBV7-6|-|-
TGTGCCAGCAGCTTTGGATGGGGGTTAAACAATGAGCAGTTCTTC
CASSFGWGLNNEQFF
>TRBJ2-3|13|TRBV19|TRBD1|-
TGTGCCAGCGACAGGGGCAGCACAGATACGCAGTATTTT
CASDRGSTDTQYF
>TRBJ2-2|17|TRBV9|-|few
TGTGCCAGCAGCGCCCACCCCCTCCTCACTAGCACCGGGGAGCTGTTTTTT
CASSAHPLLTSTGELFF
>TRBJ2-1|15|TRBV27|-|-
TGTGCCAGCAGGACGGACTCCAACCCGTATAATGAGCAGTTCTTC
CASRTDSNPYNEQFF
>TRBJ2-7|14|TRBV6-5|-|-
TGTGCCAGCAGTTACTCTCCGGCCTCCTGGGAGCAGTACTTC
CASSYSPASWEQYF
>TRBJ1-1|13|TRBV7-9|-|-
TGTGCCAGCAGCTTAGACTCGCAGGCCGAAGCTTTCTTT
CASSLDSQAEAFF
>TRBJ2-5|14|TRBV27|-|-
TGTGCCAGCAGTCCGGTGGGAATAGTAGAGACCCAGTACTTC
CASSPVGIVETQYF
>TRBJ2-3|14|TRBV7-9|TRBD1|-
TGTGCCAGCATCGGGACAGGGACTCCAGATACGCAGTATTTT
CASIGTGTPDTQYF
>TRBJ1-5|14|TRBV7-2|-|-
TGTGCCAGCAGCTTAGGCACAGGGAATCAGCCCCAGCATTTT
CASSLGTGNQPQHF
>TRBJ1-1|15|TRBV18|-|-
TGTGCCAGCTCACCACCGGTAGGCGTGAACACTGAAGCTTTCTTT
CASSPPVGVNTEAFF
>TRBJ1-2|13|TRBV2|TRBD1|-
TGTGCCAGTTGGAGACAGGGCGGCTATGGCTACACCTTC
CASWRQGGYGYTF
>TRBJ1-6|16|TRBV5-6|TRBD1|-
TGTGCCAGCAGCTTGGCTGGCAGGGGGTATAATTCACCCCTCCACTTT
CASSLAGRGYNSPLHF
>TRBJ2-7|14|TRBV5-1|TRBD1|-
TGCGCCAGCAGCGTGGACAGGGGAACCTACGAGCAGTACTTC
CASSVDRGTYEQYF
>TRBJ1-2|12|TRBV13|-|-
TGTGCCAGCAGCTTAGGCCAGGGGGGCTACACCTTC
CASSLGQGGYTF
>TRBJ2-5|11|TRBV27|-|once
TGTGCCAGCAGTTTAGGGGAGACCCAGTACTTC
CASSLGETQYF
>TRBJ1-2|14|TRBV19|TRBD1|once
TGTGCCAGTAGGGACAGGGAAGCTACTAATGGCTACACCTTC
CASRDREATNGYTF
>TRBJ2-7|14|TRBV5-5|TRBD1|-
TGTGCCATTAAAGGGGGCAGGAGCTTCTACGAGCAGTACTTC
CAIKGGRSFYEQYF
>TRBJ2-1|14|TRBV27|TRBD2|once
TGTGCCAGCAGTTCGGGACTACTTAACAATGAGCAGTTCTTC
CASSSGLLNNEQFF
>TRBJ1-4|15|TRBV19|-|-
TGTGCCAGTAGTCTCGGTGGGGGCCGGGATGAAAAACTGTTTTTT
CASSLGGGRDEKLFF
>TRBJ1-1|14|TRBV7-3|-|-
TGTGCCAGCAGCTATGACCCGGGGGACACTGAAGCTTTCTTT
CASSYDPGDTEAFF
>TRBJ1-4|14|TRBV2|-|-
TGTGCCAGCCTACCGACGTCTATAGGAGAAAAACTGTTTTTT
CASLPTSIGEKLFF
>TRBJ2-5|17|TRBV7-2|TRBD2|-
TGTGCCAGCAGCTTATATCCGCCGGGACTAGCTTTGGAGACCCAGTACTTC
CASSLYPPGLALETQYF
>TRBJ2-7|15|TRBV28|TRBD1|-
TGTGCCAGCAGTTTCATAGGGACAGACGCCTACGAGCAGTACTTC
CASSFIGTDAYEQYF
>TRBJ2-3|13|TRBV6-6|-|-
TGTGCCAGCAGTCGACAACTCACAGATACGCAGTATTTT
CASSRQLTDTQYF
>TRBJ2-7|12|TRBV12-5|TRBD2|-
TGTGCTAGTGGTTTCCCTACGGGACTAGCGGTATTC
CASGFPTGLAVF
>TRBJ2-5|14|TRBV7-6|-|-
TGTGCCAGCAGCCCCTATATCGCCGGAGAGACCCAGTACTTC
CASSPYIAGETQYF
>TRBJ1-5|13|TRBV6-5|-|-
TGTGCCAGCAGTTATGGAAGCAATCAGCCCCAGCATTTT
CASSYGSNQPQHF
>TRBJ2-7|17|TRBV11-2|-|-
TGTGCCAGCAGCTTAGGGGTCAACTATTACAGCTCCTACGAGCAGTACTTC
CASSLGVNYYSSYEQYF
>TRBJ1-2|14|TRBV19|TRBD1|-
TGTGCCAGTCATGGACAGGGGAGGAACTATGGCTACACCTTC
CASHGQGRNYGYTF
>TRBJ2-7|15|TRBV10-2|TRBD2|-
TGCGCCAGCAGTGACCAGACTAGCGGGAGCCACGAGCAGTACTTC
CASSDQTSGSHEQYF
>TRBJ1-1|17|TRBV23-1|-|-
TGCGCCAGCGGAACGGACAGCCCGCCCCCTATGAACACTGAAGCTTTCTTT
CASGTDSPPPMNTEAFF
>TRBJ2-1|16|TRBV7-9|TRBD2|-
TGTGCCAGCAGCTCTAGAGCGGGAGGGTCGGGGAATGAGCAGTTCTTC
CASSSRAGGSGNEQFF
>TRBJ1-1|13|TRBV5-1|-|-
TGCGCCAGCAGCCGGGGACTTGACACTGAAGCTTTCTTT
CASSRGLDTEAFF
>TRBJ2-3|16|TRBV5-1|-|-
TGCGCCAGCAGCTTGGTTCAGGACTGGAGCACAGATACGCAGTATTTT
CASSLVQDWSTDTQYF
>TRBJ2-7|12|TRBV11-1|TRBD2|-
TGTGCCAGTGGGAGGGCAGGATACGAGCAGTACTTC
CASGRAGYEQYF
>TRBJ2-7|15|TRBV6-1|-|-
TGTGCCAGCAGCCTTACACCGGTAACCAAGTACGAGCAGTACTTC
CASSLTPVTKYEQYF
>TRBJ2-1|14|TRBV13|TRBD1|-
TGTGCCAGCAGCTTTGACAGGGCCTCCAATGAGCAGTTCTTC
CASSFDRASNEQFF
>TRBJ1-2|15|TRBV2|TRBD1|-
TGTGCCAGCAGCCTAGGGACAGGGGATCCCTATGGCTACACCTTC
CASSLGTGDPYGYTF
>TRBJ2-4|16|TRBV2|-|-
TGTGCCAGCAGTGAAAGGGCCTTGAGGGCCAAAAACATTCAGTACTTC
CASSERALRAKNIQYF
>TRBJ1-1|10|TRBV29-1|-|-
TGCAGCGTCGCCTATACTGAAGCTTTCTTT
CSVAYTEAFF
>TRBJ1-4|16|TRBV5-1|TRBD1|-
TGCGCCAGCAGCTTAAATCCTACAGGGGAGGGAGAAAAACTGTTTTTT
CASSLNPTGEGEKLFF
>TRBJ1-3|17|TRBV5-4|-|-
TGTGCCAGCAGCTTGGCGTTCCAGCCCGAAGGAGGAAACACCATATATTTT
CASSLAFQPEGGNTIYF
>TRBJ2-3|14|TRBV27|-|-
TGTGCCAGCAGTTCGTGGACTAGCACAGATACGCAGTATTTT
CASSSWTSTDTQYF
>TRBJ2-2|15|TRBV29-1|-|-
TGCAGCGTTGATGGCTCGGCTGGCGTCCCCGGGGAGCTGTTTTTT
CSVDGSAGVPGELFF
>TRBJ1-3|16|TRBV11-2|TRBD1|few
TGTGCCAGCAGCTTAGCGGGACAGGTGCCTGGAAACACCATATATTTT
CASSLAGQVPGNTIYF
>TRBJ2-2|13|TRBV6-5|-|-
TGTGCCAGCAGTTACCAGTACGGCGGGGAGCTGTTTTTT
CASSYQYGGELFF
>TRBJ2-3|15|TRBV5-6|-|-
TGTGCCAGCATAGGGGCGACGCTTAGCACAGATACGCAGTATTTT
CASIGATLSTDTQYF